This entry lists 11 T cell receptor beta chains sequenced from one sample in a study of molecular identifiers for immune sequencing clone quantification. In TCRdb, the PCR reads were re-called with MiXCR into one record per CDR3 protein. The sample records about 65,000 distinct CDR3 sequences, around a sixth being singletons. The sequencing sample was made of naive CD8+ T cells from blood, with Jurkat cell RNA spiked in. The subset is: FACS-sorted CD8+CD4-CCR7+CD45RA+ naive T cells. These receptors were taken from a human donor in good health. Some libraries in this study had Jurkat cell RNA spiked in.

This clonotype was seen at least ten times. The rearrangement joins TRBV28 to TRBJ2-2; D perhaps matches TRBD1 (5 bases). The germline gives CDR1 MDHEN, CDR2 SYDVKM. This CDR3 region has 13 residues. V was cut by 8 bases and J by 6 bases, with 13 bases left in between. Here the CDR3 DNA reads TGTGCCAGCCGAAAGGGGATGGCCGGGGAGCTGTTTTTT. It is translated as CASRKGMAGELFF.

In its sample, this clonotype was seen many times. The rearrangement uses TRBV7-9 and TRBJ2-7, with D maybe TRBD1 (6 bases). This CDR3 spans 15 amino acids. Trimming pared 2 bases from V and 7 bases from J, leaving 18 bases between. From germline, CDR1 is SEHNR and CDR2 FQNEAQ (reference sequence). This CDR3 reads CASSLKTGLTGEQYF. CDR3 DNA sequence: TGTGCCAGCAGCTTAAAAACAGGGTTAACGGGAGAGCAGTACTTC.

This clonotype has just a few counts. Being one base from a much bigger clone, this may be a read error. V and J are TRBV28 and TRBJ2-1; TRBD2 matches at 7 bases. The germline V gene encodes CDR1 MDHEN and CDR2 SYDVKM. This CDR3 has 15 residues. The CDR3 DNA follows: TGTGCCAGCAACAAAGCGGGACCCTCCTACAATGAGCAGATCTTC. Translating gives CASNKAGPSYNEQIF.

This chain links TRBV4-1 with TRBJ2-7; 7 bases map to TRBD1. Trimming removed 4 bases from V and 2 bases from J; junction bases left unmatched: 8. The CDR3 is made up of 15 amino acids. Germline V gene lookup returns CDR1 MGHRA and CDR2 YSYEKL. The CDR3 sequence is CASSPRSRGTYEQYF. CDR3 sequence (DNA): TGCGCCAGCAGCCCTCGCTCCAGGGGGACCTACGAGCAGTACTTC.

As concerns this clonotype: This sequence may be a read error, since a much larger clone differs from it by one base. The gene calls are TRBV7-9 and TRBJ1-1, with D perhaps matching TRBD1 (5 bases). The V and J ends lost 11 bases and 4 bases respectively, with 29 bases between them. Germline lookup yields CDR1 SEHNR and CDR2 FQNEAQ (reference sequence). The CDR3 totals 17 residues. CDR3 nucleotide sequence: TGTGCCTCGCTGGTGGGCAGGGAAGAGTATTTAGGCACTGAAGCTTTCTTT. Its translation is CASLVGREEYLGTEAFF.

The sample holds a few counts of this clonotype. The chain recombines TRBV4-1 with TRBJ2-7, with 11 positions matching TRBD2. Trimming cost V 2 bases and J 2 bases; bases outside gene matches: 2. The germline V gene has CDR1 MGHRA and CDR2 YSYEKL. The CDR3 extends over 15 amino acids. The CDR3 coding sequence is TGCGCCAGCAGCCAATTGACTAGCGGGACCTACGAGCAGTACTTC. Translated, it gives CASSQLTSGTYEQYF.

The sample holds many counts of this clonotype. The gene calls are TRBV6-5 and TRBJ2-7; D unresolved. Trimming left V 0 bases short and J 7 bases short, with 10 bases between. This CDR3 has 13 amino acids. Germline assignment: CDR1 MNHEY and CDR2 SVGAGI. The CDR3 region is CASSYSFSSEQYF. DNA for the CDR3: TGTGCCAGCAGTTACTCGTTTTCAAGTGAGCAGTACTTC.

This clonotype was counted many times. The chain's CDR3 is CATSVGPGQGNTEAFF. The CDR3 DNA is TGTGCCACCAGCGTCGGCCCGGGACAGGGAAACACTGAAGCTTTCTTT. The chain is built from TRBV24-1 and TRBJ1-1; 9 nucleotides line up with TRBD1. CDR3 size: 16 residues. The germline V gene has CDR1 KGHDR and CDR2 SFDVKD. The junction had 10 bases not matched to a gene; V was cut back by 7 bases and J by 2 bases.

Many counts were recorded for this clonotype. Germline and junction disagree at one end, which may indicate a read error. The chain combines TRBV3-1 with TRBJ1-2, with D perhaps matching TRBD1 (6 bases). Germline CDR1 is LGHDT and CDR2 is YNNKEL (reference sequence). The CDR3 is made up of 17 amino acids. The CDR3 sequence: CASNQTAPGGGCVGYTF. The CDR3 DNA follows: TGTGCCAGCAACCAAACCGCCCCCGGGGGGGGCTGCGTTGGCTACACCTTC.

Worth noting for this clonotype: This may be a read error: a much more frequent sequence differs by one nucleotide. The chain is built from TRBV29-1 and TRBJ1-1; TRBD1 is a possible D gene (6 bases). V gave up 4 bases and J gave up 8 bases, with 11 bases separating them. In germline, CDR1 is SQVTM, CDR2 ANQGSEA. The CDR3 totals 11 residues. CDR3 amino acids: CSVGTGTEAFF. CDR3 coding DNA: TGCAGCGTTGGGACCGGGACAGAAGCTTTCTTT.

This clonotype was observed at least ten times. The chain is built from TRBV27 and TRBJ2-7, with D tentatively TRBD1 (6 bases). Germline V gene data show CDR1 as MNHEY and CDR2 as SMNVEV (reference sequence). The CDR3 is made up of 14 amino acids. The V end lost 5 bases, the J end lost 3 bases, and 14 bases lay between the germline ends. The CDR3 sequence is CASSLAGTNYEQYF. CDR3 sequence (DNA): TGTGCCAGCAGTCTAGCCGGGACAAACTACGAGCAGTACTTC.